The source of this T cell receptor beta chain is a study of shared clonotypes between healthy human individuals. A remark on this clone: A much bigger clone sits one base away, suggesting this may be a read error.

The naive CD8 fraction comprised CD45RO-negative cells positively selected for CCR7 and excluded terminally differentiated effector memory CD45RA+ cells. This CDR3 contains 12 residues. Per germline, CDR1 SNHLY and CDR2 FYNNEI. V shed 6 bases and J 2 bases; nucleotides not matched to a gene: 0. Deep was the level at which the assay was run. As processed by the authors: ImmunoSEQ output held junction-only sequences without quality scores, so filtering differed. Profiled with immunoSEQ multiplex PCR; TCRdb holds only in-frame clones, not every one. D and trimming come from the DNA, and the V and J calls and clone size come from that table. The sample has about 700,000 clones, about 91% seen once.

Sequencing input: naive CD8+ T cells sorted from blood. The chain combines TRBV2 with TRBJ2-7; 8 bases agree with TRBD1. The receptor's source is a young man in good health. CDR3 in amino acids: CASRGQAYEQYF. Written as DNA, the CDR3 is TGTGCCAGCAGGGGACAGGCCTACGAGCAGTACTTC.